This TCR beta chain was sequenced in a study of control samples from healthy donors and cancer patients. Only in-frame clones appear in the TCRdb table, and some are missing; sequencing was by immunoSEQ multiplex PCR. The sample includes 150,000 to 200,000 clones, more than 90% of them seen just once. Germline CDR1 reads SGHDN; CDR2 reads FVKESK. With 1 base clipped from V and 2 bases from J, the junction kept 5 bases outside the gene matches. The CDR3 has 15 residues. The sample was blood. This TCR came from a man younger than 40 in good health. The chain has TRBV14 and TRBJ2-7, with TRBD1 identical over 7 bases. CDR3 in DNA: TGTGCCAGCAGCCAAGTCAGGCAGGGGGCCTACGAGCAGTACTTC. Translation gives CASSQVRQGAYEQYF.